This TCR beta chain was obtained from a study of blood T cell repertoires in COVID-19. About the study: The study drew acute and convalescent COVID-19 samples from the United States, Italy and Spain. PBMCs, B-cell-depleted T cells, or T cells provided the cDNA or gDNA that made up the material.

V lost 0 bases to trimming and J lost 5 bases; unmatched junction nucleotides: 5. In germline, CDR1 is SGDLS, CDR2 YYNGEE. This CDR3 has 16 residues. Using immunoSEQ multiplex PCR, the repertoire was profiled, and TCRdb retains in-frame clones only, with some absent. In the table there are around 140,000 clones, 80% to 85% of which are singletons. The clonotype originates from a woman aged 60 to 75 with acute or convalescent COVID-19. Input material: peripheral blood. The chain couples TRBV9 to TRBJ2-3; 11 bases are a match to TRBD2. CDR3 protein: CASSVDVAGGVDTQYF. The CDR3 DNA sequence: TGTGCCAGCAGCGTAGATGTAGCGGGAGGGGTAGATACGCAGTATTTT.